This T cell receptor (beta chain) stems from a study of blood T cell repertoires in COVID-19. Study-level background: Nucleic acid was either cDNA or gDNA, and it came from T cells, B-cell-depleted T cells, or PBMCs.

The ends were cut back, 4 bases at V and 3 bases at J, with 17 bases in the middle. Germline values: CDR1 SGDLS, CDR2 YYNGEE. This CDR3 has 16 amino acids. Original handling: The assay estimated nucleated cells by amplifying reference gene primers. TCRdb's copy holds only in-frame clones and misses some; the assay was immunoSEQ multiplex PCR. V and J calls plus clone size are reproduced from that table; the DNA served to infer D and trimming. Counted here are roughly 130,000 clones, roughly four fifths occurring once; the ten biggest clones make up approximately 2.9%. The chain has TRBV9 and TRBJ2-1, with TRBD2 as a possible D gene (6 bases). The sequencing input was peripheral blood. The sequence was collected from a woman of 80 years or more with acute or convalescent COVID-19. CDR3 sequence reads: CASSPRWWGDYNEQFF. CDR3 in DNA: TGTGCCAGCAGCCCGCGGTGGTGGGGGGACTACAATGAGCAGTTCTTC.